The clone carrying this T cell receptor (beta chain) was counted at least ten times. What it recognizes is unknown. V lost 4 bases to trimming and J lost 6 bases, with 15 bases between them. This CDR3 region has 13 residues. The germline V gene has CDR1 SQVTM and CDR2 ANQGSEA. The data were obtained in a study of blood T cells in healthy people across ages. Study conclusions and caveats: It was not known whether donors were CMV positive (a possible confounder of expanded clonotype changes).

A sample-barcoded 5' primer and a J-beta primer mix were used in a second PCR of about 6 to 12 cycles. TCRdb called the 5' RACE reads again in MiXCR, with one record for every CDR3 protein. The data contain about 1.7 million distinct CDR3 sequences, 28% of them seen just once; the ten biggest clones take up 6.5% to 8.5%. The sequence was collected from a woman in her 30s in good health. Material for sequencing was blood. The chain uses TRBV29-1 and TRBJ1-2, with D possibly being TRBD1 (6 bases). The CDR3 sequence is CSVARTEVDGYTF. CDR3 bases: TGCAGCGTTGCTAGGACAGAAGTTGATGGCTACACCTTC. Together with reference TRBV29-1 and TRBJ1-2, the CDR3 gives the full variable domain: SAVISQKPSRDICQRGTSLTIQCQVDSQVTMMFWYRQQPGQSLTLIATANQGSEATYESGFVIDKFPISRPNLTFSTLTVSNMSPEDSSIYLCSVARTEVDGYTFGSGTRLTVV.